This T cell receptor beta chain was identified in a study of technical replicates of blood from several donors. Generated by immunoSEQ multiplex PCR, the TCRdb table keeps only in-frame clones and is missing some. The repertoire holds 75,000 to 95,000 clones, with roughly 90% as singletons. To note about this clone: The same CDR3 also results from other DNA sequences found in this sample.

J lost 7 bases, V lost 4 bases, and 5 bases had no gene match. This CDR3 is 14 amino acids long. CDR1 and CDR2 (germline): SNHLY, FYNNEI. The genes are TRBV2 and TRBJ1-4; 8 bases are shared with TRBD1. Material: T cells isolated from PBMCs. The sequence was collected from a human donor in good health. DNA for the CDR3: TGTGCCAGCAGTGTGGGGACAGGATCTGAAAAACTGTTTTTT. Amino acid sequence: CASSVGTGSEKLFF.